A single sample gave rise to the 3 T cell receptor beta chains below, sequenced in a study of graft-versus-host responses after intestinal transplantation. TCRdb's copy holds only in-frame clones and misses some; the assay was immunoSEQ multiplex PCR. The repertoire consists of nearly 100,000 clones, with more than 80% occurring once and the leading ten covering roughly 15%. Sequencing was performed on PBMCs, taken 450 to 480 days after intestinal transplant. The receptors come from a human patient who received an intestinal transplant, so some T cells may come from the graft donor.

J is TRBJ1-5 and V is TRBV18, with 9 bases aligning to TRBD1. Trimming removed 5 bases from V and 6 bases from J; junction bases left unmatched: 5. Germline V CDR1 and CDR2: KGHSH, LQKENI. The CDR3 totals 14 residues. The CDR3 region has the DNA TGTGCCAGCTCAACCGGGACAGGGACTCAGCCCCAGCATTTT. This codes for CASSTGTGTQPQHF.

This rearrangement joins TRBV7-8 to TRBJ2-5; D is uncertain. The V and J ends lost 3 bases and 1 base respectively, with 9 bases between them. The CDR3 is 14 amino acids. The V gene's germline CDR1 is SGHVS and CDR2 FQNEAQ. The CDR3 region has the DNA TGTGCCAGCAGCTTCCCCGGGTCCCAAGAGACCCAGTACTTC. It codes for CASSFPGSQETQYF.

Points on this clone: Different DNA sequences within this sample yield the same CDR3. The J gene is TRBJ2-3, the V gene TRBV6-4; 11 bases align to TRBD2. Germline CDR1 reads MRHNA; CDR2 reads SNTAGT. The CDR3 contains 14 residues. The V and J ends lost 3 bases and 4 bases, in that order; junction bases with no gene match: 0. The CDR3 loop is CASSDSGGADTQYF. The CDR3 region has the DNA TGTGCCAGCAGTGATAGCGGGGGGGCAGATACGCAGTATTTT.